This is a list of T cell receptor beta chains from one sample in a study of cytomegalovirus exposure and HLA in healthy donors. TCRdb's copy holds only in-frame clones and misses some; the assay was immunoSEQ multiplex PCR. The data contain roughly 140,000 clones, almost 85% of them singletons. The specimen was PBMCs. Source of these receptors: a man younger than 45 in good health and CMV-seropositive. CDR3s include the opening cysteine and the closing phenylalanine or tryptophan. Clone size is stated in some rows and not others, as once, few, many or a class when expanded.

V gene	clone size	J gene	CDR3 protein
TRBV7-2	-	TRBJ2-1	CASRLTGSNEQFF
TRBV19	-	TRBJ1-5	CASSIIRGYDNQPQHF
TRBV6-4	-	TRBJ2-6	CASSDSGPGSGANVLTF
TRBV23-1	few	TRBJ2-1	CASRSRRGTYNEQFF
TRBV6-1	once	TRBJ2-3	CASSGAAPDTQYF
TRBV27	few	TRBJ1-4	CASRPGTGREWGKLFF
TRBV28	-	TRBJ1-4	CASREGPSYEKLFF
TRBV28	-	TRBJ1-2	CASRGQGKGYTF
TRBV7-2	once	TRBJ1-1	CASSLKDRVHLAFF
TRBV13	-	TRBJ2-7	CASTTKGSGRHEQYF
TRBV19	-	TRBJ1-1	CASSTRPGQSNTEAFF
TRBV9	-	TRBJ2-1	CASSVGGLAGNNEQFF
TRBV5-1	-	TRBJ1-5	CASSLWGAGGYYSNQPQHF
TRBV4-3	-	TRBJ2-2	CASSQLVGGDTGELFF
TRBV18	once	TRBJ1-1	CASSSRGLDEAFF
TRBV28	-	TRBJ1-2	CASSLLTGDNYGYTF
TRBV27	-	TRBJ1-6	CASSFGQGFLHF
TRBV9	few	TRBJ1-3	CASSPQTMAMSGNTIYF
TRBV7-9	-	TRBJ1-1	CASSSGQAGVNTEAFF
TRBV4-1	-	TRBJ1-3	CASSLTVGNTIYF
TRBV4-3	few	TRBJ2-3	CASSQLPGADTQYF
TRBV5-4	-	TRBJ1-2	CASSLVGRGSNYGYTF
TRBV5-5	-	TRBJ1-1	CASSRDRGPAFF
TRBV4-3	few	TRBJ1-5	CASSQEHSQYNQPQHF
TRBV28	-	TRBJ2-5	CASGYRDRVRETQYF
TRBV2	-	TRBJ2-7	CASRPGGGAEQYF
TRBV5-4	-	TRBJ1-2	CASSDKAQGDGYTF
TRBV5-6	-	TRBJ2-7	CASSLVPGAYEQYF
TRBV6-5	-	TRBJ1-4	CASSERGTPEKLFF
TRBV7-8	-	TRBJ1-5	CASSLTGGNQPQHF
TRBV10-3	-	TRBJ2-7	CAISQTGNEQYF
TRBV12-5	-	TRBJ2-7	CASAPGGIYNEQYF
TRBV2	-	TRBJ2-7	CASKWDSSYEQYF
TRBV6-1	once	TRBJ1-4	CASRPDSEKLFF
TRBV6-5	-	TRBJ1-6	CASSYKRTPPSPLHF
TRBV28	few	TRBJ2-1	CASSLLRGLGNEQFF
TRBV11-3	once	TRBJ2-2	CASSPGLITGELFF
TRBV6-6	once	TRBJ2-1	CASSYFPRVYNEQFF
TRBV4-1	-	TRBJ2-2	CASSHGVGGEYRTGELFF
TRBV2	-	TRBJ1-1	CASRARDRGITEAFF
TRBV30	-	TRBJ2-1	CAWSEEYNEQFF
TRBV5-1	-	TRBJ2-3	CASSLGTGGDTQYF
TRBV5-1	-	TRBJ1-1	CASSLQGGRTEAFF
TRBV6-5	-	TRBJ2-7	CASSYGAEQYF
TRBV28	-	TRBJ2-7	CASSYPGQGYEQYF
TRBV18	-	TRBJ1-3	CASSPLDRAGNTIYF
TRBV18	-	TRBJ2-2	CASSTGTSGRMTGELFF
TRBV6-5	-	TRBJ2-1	CASSSRQGAKDEQFF
TRBV28	-	TRBJ1-1	CASITDPNTEAFF
TRBV27	-	TRBJ1-4	CASSFGVTNEKLFF
TRBV5-4	-	TRBJ1-4	CASGRQGTNEKLFF
TRBV14	-	TRBJ1-1	CAVLQGENTEAFF
TRBV27	-	TRBJ2-1	CASSGLAYSYNEQFF
TRBV5-1	-	TRBJ2-5	CASSLNRGQETQYF
TRBV11-1	-	TRBJ2-2	CASSHRAGGELFF
TRBV13	-	TRBJ2-1	CASSTRTSGRAGEQFF
TRBV5-1	-	TRBJ1-1	CASSLAAKEGVNTEAFF
TRBV9	-	TRBJ2-1	CASSDTGTGIYNEQFF
TRBV7-6	-	TRBJ2-2	CASSSWPGTGELFF
TRBV11-2	-	TRBJ1-5	CASSFTRVSNQPQHF